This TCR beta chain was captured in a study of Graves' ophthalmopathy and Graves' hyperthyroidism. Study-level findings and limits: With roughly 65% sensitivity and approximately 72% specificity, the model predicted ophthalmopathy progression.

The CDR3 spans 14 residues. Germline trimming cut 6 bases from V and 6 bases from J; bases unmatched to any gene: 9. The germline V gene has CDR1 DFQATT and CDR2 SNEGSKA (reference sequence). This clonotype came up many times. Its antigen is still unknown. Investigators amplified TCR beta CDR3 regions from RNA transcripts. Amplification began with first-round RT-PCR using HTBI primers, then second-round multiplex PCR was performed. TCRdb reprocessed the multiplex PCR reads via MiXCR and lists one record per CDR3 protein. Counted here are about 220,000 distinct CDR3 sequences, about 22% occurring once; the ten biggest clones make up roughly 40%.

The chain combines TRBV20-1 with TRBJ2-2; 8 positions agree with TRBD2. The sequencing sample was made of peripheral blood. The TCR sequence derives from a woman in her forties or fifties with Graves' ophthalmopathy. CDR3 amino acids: CSALSGRGPGELFF. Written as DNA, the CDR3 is TGCAGTGCCCTCAGCGGGAGAGGTCCCGGGGAGCTGTTTTTT.